This T cell receptor (beta chain) was retrieved from a study of T cells after yellow fever vaccination. Study-level background: SMART-Seq v4 Ultra Low Input prepared libraries from low-cell fractions. Broader study findings: The presence of abundant clonotypes contaminating from the bulk population was possible in FACS-sorted repertoires. Few clonotypes appeared in both CD4 and CD8 compartments.

TCR cDNA, made by 5'RACE template switching, carried an added universal primer site and UMIs. MiXCR was run by TCRdb on the 5' RACE reads, yielding one entry per CDR3 protein. The sample contains approximately 260,000 distinct CDR3 sequences, around 4.9% of which appear only once. The CDR3 extends over 15 amino acids. Germline CDR1 is SGHTA and CDR2 is FQGNSA. Trimming removed 3 bases from V and 10 bases from J; junction bases left unmatched: 8. In its sample, this clonotype was seen many times. Antigen: not known. The sequence was collected from a man aged 18 to 29 who received the YFV17D yellow fever vaccine. The sample was CD4+ T cells sorted from PBMCs, taken on the day of the yellow fever booster vaccination. This rearrangement joins TRBV7-2 to TRBJ2-1; 11 bases are shared with TRBD2. This CDR3 is CASSFSGGGPREQFF. CDR3 coding DNA: TGTGCCAGCAGCTTTAGCGGGGGGGGCCCACGGGAGCAGTTCTTC.